This is a list of T cell receptor beta chains from one sample in a study of blood T cell repertoires in COVID-19. The protocol was immunoSEQ multiplex PCR, while the TCRdb copy is restricted to in-frame clones and leaves out a portion. The sample gives 84,000 or so clones, around 78% of which show up once; about a third is in the top ten. Material for sequencing was peripheral blood. The receptors were gathered from a man in his sixties with COVID-19, enrolled during active disease. CDR3s include the opening cysteine and the closing phenylalanine or tryptophan. D genes are given only for firm matches. Clone size is stated in some rows and not others, as once, few, many or a class when expanded.

j_gene,v_gene,d_gene,abundance,CDR3aa,CDR3nt
TRBJ2-1,TRBV2,NA,NA,CASSDYTGDEQFF,TGTGCCAGCAGTGATTATACGGGGGACGAGCAGTTCTTC
TRBJ2-7,TRBV18,TRBD2,once,CASSQAGGAYEQYF,TGTGCCAGCTCACAGGCGGGGGGGGCTTACGAGCAGTACTTC
TRBJ2-5,TRBV6-5,NA,many,CASSYGPDQETQYF,TGTGCCAGCAGTTACGGGCCCGACCAAGAGACCCAGTACTTC
TRBJ2-7,TRBV29-1,TRBD1,NA,CSVTGGAYEQYF,TGCAGCGTTACAGGGGGCGCGTACGAGCAGTACTTC
TRBJ1-1,TRBV5-1,NA,once,CASSLFSRVNTEAFF,TGCGCCAGCAGCTTATTTTCGAGGGTGAACACTGAAGCTTTCTTT
TRBJ2-5,TRBV7-3,NA,NA,CASSLGQGDETQYF,TGTGCCAGCAGCTTGGGGCAGGGTGACGAGACCCAGTACTTC
TRBJ1-4,TRBV6-5,NA,few,CASRTDSRGGKLFF,TGTGCCAGCAGAACAGACAGTAGGGGCGGAAAACTGTTTTTT
TRBJ2-3,TRBV7-3,TRBD2,NA,CASSLSPSGRTDTQYF,TGTGCCAGCAGCTTAAGCCCTAGCGGACGTACAGATACGCAGTATTTT
TRBJ1-6,TRBV2,NA,few,CASSEAANSPLHF,TGTGCCAGCAGTGAAGCGGCAAATTCACCCCTCCACTTT
TRBJ2-1,TRBV29-1,TRBD2,once,CSVGTSSYNEQFF,TGCAGCGTGGGGACTAGCTCCTACAATGAGCAGTTCTTC
TRBJ2-7,TRBV6-4,NA,NA,CASSDGRVPSYEQYF,TGTGCCAGCAGTGATGGCAGGGTCCCCTCCTACGAGCAGTACTTC
TRBJ2-3,TRBV30,TRBD1,NA,CAWTLGQGRYTQYF,TGTGCCTGGACTCTGGGACAGGGGAGGTATACGCAGTATTTT
TRBJ2-7,TRBV5-5,TRBD1,NA,CASSLTGQVPNSYF,TGTGCCAGCAGCTTAACGGGACAGGTCCCTAATTCGTACTTC
TRBJ2-5,TRBV30,TRBD2,NA,CAWTSGQETQYF,TGTGCCTGGACTAGCGGACAAGAGACCCAGTACTTC
TRBJ2-7,TRBV3-1/TRBV3-2,NA,NA,CASSQGWQGQEQYF,TGTGCCAGCAGCCAAGGTTGGCAGGGGCAAGAGCAGTACTTC
TRBJ2-3,TRBV19,TRBD1,NA,CASSISQDRVSDTQYF,TGTGCCAGTAGTATAAGTCAGGACAGGGTTTCGGATACGCAGTATTTT
TRBJ1-2,TRBV2,TRBD1,NA,CASSGTGALLYGYTF,TGTGCCAGCAGTGGGACAGGGGCGCTTCTCTATGGCTACACCTTC
TRBJ2-3,TRBV11-3,NA,NA,CASSMRGTDTQYF,TGTGCCAGCAGTATGAGGGGCACAGATACGCAGTATTTT
TRBJ2-2,TRBV7-3,TRBD2,NA,CASSLRVGGGNTGELFF,TGTGCCAGCAGCTTAAGAGTAGGCGGGGGGAACACCGGGGAGCTGTTTTTT
TRBJ2-5,TRBV7-2,TRBD1,few,CASSTDRGRMETQYF,TGTGCCAGCAGCACGGACAGGGGTCGGATGGAGACCCAGTACTTC
TRBJ2-1,TRBV9,NA,NA,CASSVELRSEADNEQFF,TGTGCCAGCAGCGTAGAGCTCCGGAGTGAGGCAGACAATGAGCAGTTCTTC
TRBJ1-5,TRBV13,NA,NA,CASSLGRANQPQHF,TGTGCCAGCAGCTTAGGCAGGGCGAATCAGCCCCAGCATTTT
TRBJ1-1,TRBV2,NA,NA,CASSELGLREAEAFF,TGTGCCAGCAGTGAACTTGGTCTAAGGGAGGCTGAAGCTTTCTTT